The next 24 T cell receptor beta chains were all read from a single sample in a study of blood T cell repertoires in COVID-19 (dated by TCRdb to the early 2020s). The library was produced with the immunoSEQ multiplex PCR assay. TCRdb stores this immuneACCESS table with in-frame sequences only. Part of the clones is absent; in the studies checked, under half of the shortfall reflects unresolved V genes, and no reason is known for the rest. This sample comprises 380,000 or so clones, more than 75% of them detected only once. The ten largest make up 1.3% of the sample. Sequencing was done on a sample of PBMCs or T cells enriched from blood (not recorded which). The receptors originated from a man younger than 40 who had recovered from COVID-19.

The chain combines TRBV30 with TRBJ2-7; TRBD2 is a possible D gene (6 bases). This CDR3 contains 14 residues. Germline V gene data show CDR1 as GTSNPN and CDR2 as SVGIG (reference sequence). V gave up 8 bases and J gave up 0 bases, with 17 bases separating them. CDR3 sequence (DNA): TGTGCCGGAAGCCTGTCCGGGGGCTCCTACGAGCAGTACTTC. Protein product: CAGSLSGGSYEQYF.

This chain uses TRBV12-3 or TRBV12-4 with TRBJ1-1; D is perhaps TRBD1 (5 bases). V was pared by 2 bases and J by 9 bases, with 13 bases between. The CDR3 sequence is 13 residues long. CDR3 protein: CASSLNTGGKAFF. CDR3 DNA: TGTGCCAGCAGTTTAAATACGGGGGGTAAAGCTTTCTTT.

V usage is TRBV12-5 and J usage is TRBJ1-1; no reliable D call. This CDR3 is 12 amino acids long. CDR1 is LGHNT, CDR2 FRNRAP, per germline. Trimming left V 6 bases short and J 7 bases short, with 12 bases between. In DNA form, the CDR3 reads TGTGCTAGTGGCCCATCAGTGGTTGAAGCTTTCTTT. Its protein is CASGPSVVEAFF. The entire variable domain, with the rest obtained from reference TRBV12-5 and TRBJ1-1, is as follows: DARVTQTPRHKVTEMGQEVTMRCQPILGHNTVFWYRQTMMQGLELLAYFRNRAPLDDSGMPKDRFSAEMPDATLATLKIQPSEPRDSAVYFCASGPSVVEAFFGQGTRLTVV.

This chain connects TRBV5-4 to TRBJ1-1; D may be TRBD1 (5 bases). CDR3 length: 15 residues. V lost 0 bases and J 5 bases, leaving 14 bases between the germline ends. CDR1 and CDR2 (germline): SGHNT, YYREEE (reference sequence). Here the CDR3 reads CASSLARPGRTEAFF. As DNA, the CDR3 is TGTGCCAGCAGCTTGGCCCGGCCAGGGCGAACTGAAGCTTTCTTT. Looking up the rest from reference TRBV5-4 and TRBJ1-1 gives the full variable domain: ETGVTQSPTHLIKTRGQQVTLRCSSQSGHNTVSWYQQALGQGPQFIFQYYREEENGRGNFPPRFSGLQFPNYSSELNVNALELDDSALYLCASSLARPGRTEAFFGQGTRLTVV.

The chain recombines TRBV12-3 or TRBV12-4 with TRBJ2-1; D unresolved. V was trimmed by 6 bases and J by 4 bases, leaving 7 bases between them. This CDR3 spans 12 amino acids. Here the CDR3 reads CASSKEYNEQFF. The CDR3 bases are TGTGCCAGCAGCAAAGAGTACAATGAGCAGTTCTTC.

CDR3 sequence: CASSPTASGGPTYEQYF. Here the CDR3 DNA reads TGCGCCAGCAGCCCGACCGCTAGCGGGGGCCCAACCTACGAGCAGTACTTC. The chain couples TRBV5-1 to TRBJ2-7; 10 nucleotides agree with TRBD2. CDR3 length: 17 amino acids. Germline V gene sequence: CDR1 SGHRS, CDR2 YFSETQ. V was clipped by 4 bases and J by 2 bases; unmatched bases: 12.

The CDR3: CASSLVGTSGYEQYF. The CDR3 DNA follows: TGTGCCAGCAGCTTGGTTGGGACTAGCGGCTACGAGCAGTACTTC. The V gene is TRBV5-4, the J gene TRBJ2-7; 11 bases align to TRBD2. CDR1 SGHNT and CDR2 YYREEE come from the germline V gene (reference sequence). With 0 bases clipped from V and 3 bases from J, the junction kept 2 bases outside the gene matches. The CDR3 length is 15 residues.

The genes are TRBV4-1 and TRBJ2-3; 7 nucleotides align to TRBD2. The CDR3 is made up of 15 amino acids. Germline values: CDR1 MGHRA, CDR2 YSYEKL. J lost 3 bases, V lost 3 bases, and 6 bases had no gene match. The CDR3 sequence is CASSQLGGKTDTQYF. CDR3 nucleotides: TGCGCCAGCAGCCAGTTGGGGGGGAAGACAGATACGCAGTATTTT.

The chain is built from TRBV2 and TRBJ1-2; maybe TRBD1 (6 bases). CDR3 length: 13 residues. CDR1 and CDR2 from the germline V gene are SNHLY and FYNNEI. Trimming took off 7 bases at V and 3 bases at J, with 12 bases between the two ends. The CDR3: CASISRGDYGYTF. The CDR3 bases are TGTGCCAGCATAAGCAGGGGTGACTATGGCTACACCTTC. Full variable domain (outside the CDR3, taken from reference TRBV2 and TRBJ1-2): EPEVTQTPSHQVTQMGQEVILRCVPISNHLYFYWYRQILGQKVEFLVSFYNNEISEKSEIFDDQFSVERPDGSNFTLKIRSTKLEDSAMYFCASISRGDYGYTFGSGTRLTVV.

V usage is TRBV5-1 and J usage is TRBJ2-3; weak D call: TRBD1 (7 bases). The germline V gene encodes CDR1 SGHRS and CDR2 YFSETQ. With 4 bases removed from V and 1 base from J, the gap between germline ends came to 13 bases. The CDR3 covers 15 residues. The CDR3 is CASSKAGGRTDTQYF. The CDR3 nucleotides read TGCGCCAGCAGCAAGGCAGGGGGGCGCACAGATACGCAGTATTTT. Looking up the rest from reference TRBV5-1 and TRBJ2-3 gives the full variable domain: KAGVTQTPRYLIKTRGQQVTLSCSPISGHRSVSWYQQTPGQGLQFLFEYFSETQRNKGNFPGRFSGRQFSNSRSEMNVSTLELGDSALYLCASSKAGGRTDTQYFGPGTRLTVL.

The chain has TRBV6-5 and TRBJ2-7, with 8 bases fitting TRBD2. J was trimmed by 5 bases and V by 5 bases; bases with no gene match: 8. The CDR3 contains 14 residues. The germline V gene has CDR1 MNHEY and CDR2 SVGAGI. In DNA, the CDR3 is TGTGCCAGCAGTCCTGTAGCGGGGACCCACGAGCAGTACTTC. Translation gives CASSPVAGTHEQYF.

The V and J genes are TRBV5-1 and TRBJ2-7; 11 bases align to TRBD2. This CDR3 region has 18 residues. Germline V gene lookup returns CDR1 SGHRS and CDR2 YFSETQ. With 1 base clipped from V and 5 bases from J, the junction kept 14 bases outside the gene matches. CDR3 protein: CASSLFLAGGRGVNEQYF. CDR3 in DNA: TGCGCCAGCAGCTTGTTCCTAGCGGGGGGCCGTGGTGTGAACGAGCAGTACTTC.

The chain uses TRBV15 and TRBJ1-2; perhaps TRBD1 as D (6 bases). The CDR3 runs to 15 residues. Trimming removed 0 bases from V and 4 bases from J, with 12 bases in between. Germline values: CDR1 LNHNV, CDR2 YYDKDF (reference sequence). The CDR3 region is CATSREGQSSYGYTF. CDR3 DNA: TGTGCCACCAGCAGAGAAGGACAGTCTAGCTATGGCTACACCTTC.

J is TRBJ2-5 and V is TRBV4-1; D not certain. CDR1 and CDR2 from the germline V gene are MGHRA and YSYEKL. V lost 0 bases to trimming and J lost 5 bases, with 19 bases between them. CDR3 length: 17 amino acids. CDR3 sequence reads: CASSQDEVSRPGETQYF. In DNA form, the CDR3 reads TGCGCCAGCAGCCAAGATGAGGTTAGCCGCCCGGGTGAGACCCAGTACTTC.

J is TRBJ1-1 and V is TRBV4-1; D is unresolved. V lost 4 bases and J 1 base, leaving 10 bases between the germline ends. This CDR3 region has 14 residues. Germline CDR1 MGHRA, CDR2 YSYEKL. The CDR3 DNA reads as TGCGCCAGCAGCCCGGGCGCGGGGAACACTGAAGCTTTCTTT. Amino acid sequence: CASSPGAGNTEAFF.

This chain connects TRBV7-9 to TRBJ2-7, with D maybe TRBD2 (7 bases). V gave up 2 bases and J gave up 3 bases, with 14 bases separating them. Germline V CDR1 and CDR2: SEHNR, FQNEAQ (reference sequence). CDR3 length: 15 residues. CDR3 region: CASSLLTGGRYEQYF. The CDR3 region has the DNA TGTGCCAGCAGCTTACTTACGGGGGGCCGCTACGAGCAGTACTTC.

V and J are TRBV5-1 and TRBJ1-1; D might be TRBD1 (5 bases). Per the germline V gene, CDR1 is SGHRS and CDR2 is YFSETQ. This CDR3 is 12 amino acids long. Between the trimmed V and J ends, which lost 3 bases and 3 bases, there was a span of 6 bases. The CDR3 DNA is TGCGCCAGCAGCTCACAGGACACTGAAGCTTTCTTT. This codes for CASSSQDTEAFF. Combining the CDR3 with reference TRBV5-1 and TRBJ1-1 gives the whole variable domain KAGVTQTPRYLIKTRGQQVTLSCSPISGHRSVSWYQQTPGQGLQFLFEYFSETQRNKGNFPGRFSGRQFSNSRSEMNVSTLELGDSALYLCASSSQDTEAFFGQGTRLTVV.

The chain employs TRBV6-2 or TRBV6-3 and TRBJ1-4; D is possibly TRBD1 (5 bases). CDR1 and CDR2 (germline): MNHEY, SVGEGT. Trimming pared 5 bases from V and 7 bases from J, leaving 11 bases between. The length of the CDR3 is 13 residues. DNA of the CDR3: TGTGCCAGCAGTAACGACGGGGGTGAAAAACTGTTTTTT. It translates to CASSNDGGEKLFF.

CDR3 sequence (DNA): TGCGCCAGCAGCCAGGGGACAGGGACTGAAGAGACCCAGTACTTC. It encodes CASSQGTGTEETQYF. This chain links TRBV4-3 with TRBJ2-5; 9 positions agree with TRBD1. The trim removed 3 bases at V and 3 bases at J, leaving 5 bases unmatched. Germline V gives CDR1 LGHNA, CDR2 YSLEER. The length of the CDR3 is 15 residues.

This rearrangement joins TRBV27 to TRBJ2-7; 9 positions agree with TRBD2. V was pared by 1 base and J by 1 base, with 2 bases of the junction left unmatched. This CDR3 comprises 15 residues. Per germline, CDR1 MNHEY and CDR2 SMNVEV (reference sequence). CDR3 protein: CASSLFSGGSYEQYF. The CDR3 DNA follows: TGTGCCAGCAGTTTATTTAGCGGGGGTTCCTACGAGCAGTACTTC.

This chain links TRBV5-1 with TRBJ1-4, with D unresolved. The CDR3 totals 15 residues. Germline CDR1 is SGHRS and CDR2 is YFSETQ. Trimming stripped 0 bases from V and 0 bases from J, with 6 bases between. CDR3 in amino acids: CASSLGQATNEKLFF. The DNA for the CDR3 is TGCGCCAGCAGCTTGGGGCAAGCAACTAATGAAAAACTGTTTTTT.

The chain uses TRBV6-5 and TRBJ1-1; 7 bases are a match to TRBD1. The CDR3 is 15 amino acids. V dropped 4 bases and J dropped 4; count of bases not matched to a gene: 9. Germline values: CDR1 MNHEY, CDR2 SVGAGI. CDR3 coding DNA: TGTGCCAGCAGTTCCCGACAGGGAACGCGCACTGAAGCTTTCTTT. It codes for CASSSRQGTRTEAFF.

This chain connects TRBV6-5 to TRBJ2-1; D is possibly TRBD2 (6 bases). Germline V gene sequence: CDR1 MNHEY, CDR2 SVGAGI. V lost 5 bases and J lost 1, with 12 bases in between. The CDR3 runs to 15 residues. CDR3 DNA: TGTGCCAGCAGTCTTGGGACTGGATCCTACAATGAGCAGTTCTTC. Its protein product is CASSLGTGSYNEQFF.

V gene TRBV10-1 combines with J gene TRBJ2-3, with a weak D call TRBD2 (6 bases). V lost 0 bases and J 4 bases, leaving 17 bases between the germline ends. The CDR3 has 17 residues. The germline V gene has CDR1 WNHNN and CDR2 SYGVQD (reference sequence). CDR3 amino acids: CASSESGLHGGPDTQYF. In DNA form, the CDR3 reads TGCGCCAGCAGTGAGTCAGGGCTCCACGGAGGGCCAGATACGCAGTATTTT.